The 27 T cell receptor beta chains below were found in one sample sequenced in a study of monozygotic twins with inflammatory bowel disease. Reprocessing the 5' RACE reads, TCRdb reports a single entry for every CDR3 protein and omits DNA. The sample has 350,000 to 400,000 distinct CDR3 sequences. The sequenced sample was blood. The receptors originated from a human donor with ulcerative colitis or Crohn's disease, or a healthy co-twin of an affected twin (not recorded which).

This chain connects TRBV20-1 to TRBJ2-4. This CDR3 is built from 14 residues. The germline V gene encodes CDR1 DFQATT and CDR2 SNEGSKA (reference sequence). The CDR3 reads CSVSIRLAKNIQYF.

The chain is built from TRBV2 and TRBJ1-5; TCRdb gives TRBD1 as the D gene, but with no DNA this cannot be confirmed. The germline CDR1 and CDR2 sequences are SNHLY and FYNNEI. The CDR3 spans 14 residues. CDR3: CASSGRGLNQPQHF.

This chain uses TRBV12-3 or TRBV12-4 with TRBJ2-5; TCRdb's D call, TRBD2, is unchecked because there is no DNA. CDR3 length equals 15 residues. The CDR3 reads CASRRIAGDQETQYF.

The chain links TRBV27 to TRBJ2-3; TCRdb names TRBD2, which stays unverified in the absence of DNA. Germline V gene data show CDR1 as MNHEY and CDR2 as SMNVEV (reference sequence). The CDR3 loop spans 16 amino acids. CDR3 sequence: CASSLTRGGRTDTQYF.

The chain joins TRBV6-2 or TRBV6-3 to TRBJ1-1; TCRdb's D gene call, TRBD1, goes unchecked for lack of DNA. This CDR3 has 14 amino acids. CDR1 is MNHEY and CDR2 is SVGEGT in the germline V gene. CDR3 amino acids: CASSRQQGNTEAFF.

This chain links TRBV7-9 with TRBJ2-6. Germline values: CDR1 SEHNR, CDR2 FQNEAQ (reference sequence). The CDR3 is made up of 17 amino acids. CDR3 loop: CASSSGDFLLRANVLTF.

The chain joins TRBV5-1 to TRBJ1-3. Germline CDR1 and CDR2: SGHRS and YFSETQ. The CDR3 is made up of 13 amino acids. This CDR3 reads CASMSGSGNTIYF.

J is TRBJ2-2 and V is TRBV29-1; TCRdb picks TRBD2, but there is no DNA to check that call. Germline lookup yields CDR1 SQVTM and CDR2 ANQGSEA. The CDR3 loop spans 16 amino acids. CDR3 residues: CSVGPHGGETTGELFF.

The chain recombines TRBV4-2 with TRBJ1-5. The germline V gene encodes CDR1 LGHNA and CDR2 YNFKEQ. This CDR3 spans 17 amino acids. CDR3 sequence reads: CASSQESPHFSNQPQHF.

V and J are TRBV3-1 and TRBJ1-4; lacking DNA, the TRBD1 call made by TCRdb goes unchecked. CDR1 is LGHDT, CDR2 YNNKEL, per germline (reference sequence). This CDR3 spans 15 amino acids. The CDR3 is CASSLDTRMSEKLFF.

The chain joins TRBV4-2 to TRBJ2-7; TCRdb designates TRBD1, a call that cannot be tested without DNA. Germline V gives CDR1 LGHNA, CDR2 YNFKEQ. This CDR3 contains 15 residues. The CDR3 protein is CASSLTGESSYEQYF.

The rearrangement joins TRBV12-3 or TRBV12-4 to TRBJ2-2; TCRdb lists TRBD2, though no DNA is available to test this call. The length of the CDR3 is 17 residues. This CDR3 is CASSATSGGVKTGELFF.

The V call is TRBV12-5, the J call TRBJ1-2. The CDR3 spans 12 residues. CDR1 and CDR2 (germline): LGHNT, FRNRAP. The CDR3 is CASGLKYYGYTF.

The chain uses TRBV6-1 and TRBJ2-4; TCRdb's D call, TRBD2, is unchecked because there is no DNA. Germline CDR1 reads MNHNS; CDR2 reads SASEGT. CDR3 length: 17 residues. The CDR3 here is CASSDEGSGGTKNIQYF.

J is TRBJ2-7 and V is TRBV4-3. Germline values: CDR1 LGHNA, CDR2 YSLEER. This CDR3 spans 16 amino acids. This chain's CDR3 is CASSQENRAGAYEQYF.

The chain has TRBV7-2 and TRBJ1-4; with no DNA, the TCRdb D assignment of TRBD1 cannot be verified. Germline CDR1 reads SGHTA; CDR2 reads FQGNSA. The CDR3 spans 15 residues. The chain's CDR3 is CASSSPLDSFSKLFF.

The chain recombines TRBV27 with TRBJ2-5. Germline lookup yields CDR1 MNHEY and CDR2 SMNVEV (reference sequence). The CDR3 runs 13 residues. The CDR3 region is CASSLSWGETQYF.

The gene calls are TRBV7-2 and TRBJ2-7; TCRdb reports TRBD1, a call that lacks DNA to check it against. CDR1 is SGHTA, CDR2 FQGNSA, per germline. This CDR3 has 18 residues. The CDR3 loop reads CASSLAPVRGGQGYEQYF.

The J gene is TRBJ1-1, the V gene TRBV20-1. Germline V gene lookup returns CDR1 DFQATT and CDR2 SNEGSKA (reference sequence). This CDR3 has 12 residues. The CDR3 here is CSATDPNTEAFF.

CDR3 amino acids: CSATPSAGSTNEKLFF. The chain uses TRBV20-1 and TRBJ1-4. The CDR3 runs 16 residues. The germline V gene has CDR1 DFQATT and CDR2 SNEGSKA (reference sequence).

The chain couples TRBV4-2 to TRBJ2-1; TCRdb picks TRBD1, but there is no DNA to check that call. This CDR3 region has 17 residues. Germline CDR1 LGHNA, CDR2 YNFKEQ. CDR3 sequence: CASSQPQGGSSYNEQFF.

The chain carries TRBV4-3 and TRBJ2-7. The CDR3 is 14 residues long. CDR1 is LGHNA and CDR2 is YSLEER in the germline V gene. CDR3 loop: CASSQDSFTYEQYF.

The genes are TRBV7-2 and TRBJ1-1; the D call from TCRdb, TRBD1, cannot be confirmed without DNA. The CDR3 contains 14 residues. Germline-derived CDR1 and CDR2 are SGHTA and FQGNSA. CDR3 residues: CASSRQGGLDEAFF.

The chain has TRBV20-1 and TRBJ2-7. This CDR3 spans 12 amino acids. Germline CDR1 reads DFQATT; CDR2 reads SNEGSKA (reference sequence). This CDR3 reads CSAPRRLYEQYF.

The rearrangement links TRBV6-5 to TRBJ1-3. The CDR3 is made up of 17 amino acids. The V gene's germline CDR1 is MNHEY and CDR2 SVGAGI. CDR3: CASSYSRQETSGNTIYF.

The CDR3 loop is CASSQTKGYYEQYF. The chain combines TRBV5-1 with TRBJ2-7. Germline-derived CDR1 and CDR2 are SGHRS and YFSETQ. This CDR3 spans 14 amino acids.

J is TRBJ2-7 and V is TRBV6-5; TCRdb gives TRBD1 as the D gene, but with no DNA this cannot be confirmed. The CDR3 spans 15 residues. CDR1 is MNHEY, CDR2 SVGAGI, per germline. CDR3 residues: CASSYGWGFPYEQYF.